The clone carrying this TCR beta chain turned up a few times. These data originate in a study of cytomegalovirus exposure and HLA in healthy donors. PCR involved 60 Vbeta and 13 Jbeta primers. Here immunoSEQ multiplex PCR was the method, and the copy in TCRdb shows in-frame clones only, minus some. The table includes approximately 150,000 clones, around 80% detected once. This CDR3 is built from 15 residues. Germline trimming cut 3 bases from V and 2 bases from J; bases unmatched to any gene: 4. Germline V CDR1 and CDR2: SGHTA, FQGNSA. The source is a woman aged 35 to 49 in good health and CMV-seronegative. The V gene is TRBV7-2, the J gene TRBJ1-5; 7 bases are a match to TRBD1. Sequencing was performed on PBMCs. CDR3 region: CASSFDRVGNQPQHF. CDR3 bases: TGTGCCAGCAGCTTTGACAGGGTGGGCAATCAGCCCCAGCATTTT.